The clone carrying this T cell receptor beta chain has at least ten counts. What it binds is not known. A quantitative 5'-RACE method, one with molecular barcodes, was used to make TCR beta libraries. TCRdb independently ran MiXCR on the 5' RACE reads; one entry per CDR3 protein. Found here are fewer than 200,000 distinct CDR3 sequences, 15% to 20% of them singletons; the top ten hold approximately 4%. This record comes from a study of CD8 T cells in ankylosing spondylitis. Broader study findings: Several highly homologous variants made up a TCR beta motif that seemed to typify ankylosing spondylitis blood. The clones that were linked to disease were reported to be significantly enriched in matched synovial fluid samples from ankylosing spondylitis patients.

V lost 0 bases and J lost 2, with 16 bases in between. This CDR3 spans 17 amino acids. The germline CDR1 and CDR2 sequences are SGDLS and YYNGEE. Material: blood, either unsorted or a sorted T cell fraction (not recorded which). The V and J genes are TRBV9 and TRBJ2-3; D ambiguous. The TCR was taken from a male donor aged 10-29 years with ankylosing spondylitis or in good health (not recorded which). CDR3 coding DNA: TGTGCCAGCAGCGTAGTGTGGGATGGCGGAAACACAGATACGCAGTATTTT. It encodes CASSVVWDGGNTDTQYF.